A selection of T cell receptor beta chains follows, all from one sample in a study of cytomegalovirus exposure and HLA in healthy donors. TCRdb's table, derived via immunoSEQ multiplex PCR, lists solely in-frame clones and lacks some. This table has approximately 150,000 clones, roughly 77% appearing once. Sequencing was performed on PBMCs. The receptors here all came from a male donor in good health and CMV-seronegative. Both conserved end residues are part of each CDR3. D genes are given only for firm matches. Part of the rows lack a size; the others show once, few, many or a class for expanded clones.

V gene	J gene	clone size	D gene	CDR3 DNA	CDR3 protein
TRBV19	TRBJ1-6	.	TRBD1	TGTGCCAGTAGCCTGATGGGGGGACAGGGGGAATCACCCCTCCACTTT	CASSLMGGQGESPLHF
TRBV7-8	TRBJ2-6	.	TRBD1	TGTGCCAGCAGTCGGACAGGGCTGTCTGGGGCCAACGTCCTGACTTTC	CASSRTGLSGANVLTF
TRBV10-3	TRBJ1-2	.	TRBD1	TGTGCCATCAGAATAACAGGGGACCGCTACACCTTC	CAIRITGDRYTF
TRBV19	TRBJ2-7	.	TRBD1	TGTGCCACCCTGGACAGGGGTAGCTACGAGCAGTACTTC	CATLDRGSYEQYF
TRBV6-6	TRBJ2-3	.	TRBD2	TGTGCCAGCAGCCTAAGCGGGAGACGCACAGATACGCAGTATTTT	CASSLSGRRTDTQYF
TRBV10-3	TRBJ2-7	.	TRBD1	TGTGCCATCAGAGATGACAGGGGGCCCACCTACGAGCAGTACTTC	CAIRDDRGPTYEQYF
TRBV5-1	TRBJ2-5	.	.	TGCGCCAGCAGCTTGGGCGGATCGGGCCAAGAGACCCAGTACTTC	CASSLGGSGQETQYF
TRBV5-1	TRBJ1-2	.	TRBD1	TGCGCCAGCAGAGCCGACAGGGGGCATGGCTACACCTTC	CASRADRGHGYTF
TRBV11-2	TRBJ2-3	.	TRBD2	TGTGCCAGCAGCTTTACTAGCGGAGGTCGAGATACGCAGTATTTT	CASSFTSGGRDTQYF
TRBV5-1	TRBJ1-1	.	.	TGCGCCAGCAGCTTAGGCGGATATGAAGCTTTCTTT	CASSLGGYEAFF
TRBV27	TRBJ1-6	few	TRBD1	TGTGCCAGCAAAACCCCCCCGGGGACAGGGGACAATTCACCCCTCCACTTT	CASKTPPGTGDNSPLHF
TRBV5-8	TRBJ1-4	.	.	TGTGCCAGCAGCTTGGGCGGGGCTCGCGAAAAACTGTTTTTT	CASSLGGAREKLFF
TRBV4-3	TRBJ2-7	.	.	TGCGCCAGCAGCCAAGTAAGCGACAGCTACGAGCAGTACTTC	CASSQVSDSYEQYF
TRBV5-1	TRBJ1-1	once	TRBD1	TGCGCCAGCAGCTTAGGAGTAGGGACAGACACTGAAGCTTTCTTT	CASSLGVGTDTEAFF
TRBV18	TRBJ1-1	.	.	TGTGCCAGCTCACCATCTTTAGGGGGGAACACTGAAGCTTTCTTT	CASSPSLGGNTEAFF
TRBV4-1	TRBJ1-2	once	TRBD1	TGCGCCAGCAGCCTAGGGACAGGCGTCTATGGCTACACCTTC	CASSLGTGVYGYTF